The 6 T cell receptor beta chains below all came from one sample that was sequenced in a study of T cell responses to AZD1222 COVID-19 vaccine. This table comes from immunoSEQ multiplex PCR, and its TCRdb copy is limited to in-frame clones, with some not included. The sample has 110,000 to 150,000 clones; more than 80% are singletons. Sequencing used peripheral blood, obtained on day 0 of AZD1222 vaccination. The origin of the receptors is an adult in good health.

This clone showed up just once. The V and J genes are TRBV4-1 and TRBJ1-3; 7 bases match TRBD1. The junction had 8 bases not matched to a gene; V was cut back by 3 bases and J by 6 bases. The CDR3 is made up of 15 amino acids. CDR1 and CDR2 from the germline V gene are MGHRA and YSYEKL. The CDR3 DNA reads TGCGCCAGCAGCCAGCCATGGGACAGTGAAAACACCATATATTTT. This sequence encodes CASSQPWDSENTIYF.

This sequence joins TRBV27 and TRBJ2-3, with 8 bases lining up with TRBD2. The CDR3 sequence is 12 residues long. Trimming took 5 bases from V and 8 from J; bases not matched to a gene: 3. Germline CDR1 is MNHEY and CDR2 is SMNVEV (reference sequence). The CDR3 DNA sequence: TGTGCCAGCAGTCCCCTAGCGGGTACGCAGTATTTT. Amino acids: CASSPLAGTQYF.

The chain couples TRBV7-6 to TRBJ1-6; no clear D. V lost 4 bases and J 4 bases, leaving 11 bases between the germline ends. The CDR3 loop spans 15 amino acids. Germline V lookup: CDR1 SGHVS, CDR2 FNYEAQ. The CDR3 DNA follows: TGTGCCAGCAGCTCATCCGGGCCGTATAATTCACCCCTCCACTTT. It translates to CASSSSGPYNSPLHF.

V is TRBV27 and J is TRBJ1-6; D gene uncertain. Germline values: CDR1 MNHEY, CDR2 SMNVEV (reference sequence). The V and J ends lost 3 bases and 8 bases respectively, with 11 bases between them. This CDR3 is 14 amino acids long. Here the CDR3 DNA reads TGTGCCAGCAGTTTCCTAACATCGGATTCACCCCTCCACTTT. It encodes CASSFLTSDSPLHF.

This clone was detected once. This chain connects TRBV6-6 to TRBJ1-4; 9 nucleotides line up with TRBD1. The CDR3 has 16 amino acids. V dropped 0 bases and J dropped 4; count of bases not matched to a gene: 3. The germline V gene encodes CDR1 MNHNY and CDR2 SVGAGI (reference sequence). In DNA form, the CDR3 reads TGTGCCAGCAGTTACTCGGAGACAGGGGGTAATGAAAAACTGTTTTTT. Encoded protein: CASSYSETGGNEKLFF.

The rearrangement joins TRBV7-3 to TRBJ1-1; D unresolved. The CDR3 contains 16 residues. Germline CDR1 reads SGHTA; CDR2 reads FQGTGA. V lost 3 bases to trimming and J lost 1 base, with 15 bases between them. CDR3 protein: CASSLEGARGNTEAFF. In DNA form, the CDR3 reads TGTGCCAGCAGCTTGGAGGGAGCCCGTGGGAACACTGAAGCTTTCTTT.